These 22 T cell receptor beta chains came from one sample sequenced in a study of blood T cells in healthy people across ages (dated by TCRdb to the mid-2010s). Preparation of the library involved 5' RACE. Sequencing relied on an Illumina HiSeq 2500. A second PCR of roughly 6 to 11 cycles was run with a J-beta primer mix and a sample-barcoded 5' primer. TCRdb reanalyzed the raw reads on its own, using fastp at Q25 for trimming and MiXCR for clone calling, and kept in-frame beta chains. CDR3 protein duplicates are merged, each entry listing the most common genes and DNA. This sample gives about 1,400,000 distinct CDR3 sequences in total; around 59% of them show up just once. The ten largest clones add up to about 6.7% of the sample. The sequencing sample was made of blood. The receptors shown here come from a man aged 18 to 29 in good health.

V usage is TRBV7-9 and J usage is TRBJ2-5; perhaps TRBD1 as D (5 bases). The CDR3 covers 15 residues. Deletions cut 5 bases from V and 1 base from J, with 14 bases between. The germline gives CDR1 SEHNR, CDR2 FQNEAQ (reference sequence). The CDR3 DNA reads as TGTGCCAGCAGCGTATTACCAGGGCCCCAAGAGACCCAGTACTTC. Translated, it gives CASSVLPGPQETQYF.

This clonotype was seen at least ten times. The V and J genes are TRBV29-1 and TRBJ2-5; D is possibly TRBD2 (5 bases). CDR1 and CDR2 from the germline V gene are SQVTM and ANQGSEA. With 3 bases removed from V and 2 bases from J, the gap between germline ends came to 7 bases. This CDR3 is built from 12 residues. Here the CDR3 DNA reads TGCAGCGTTGATCGGGGTCAAGAGACCCAGTACTTC. Its translation: CSVDRGQETQYF.

The chain uses TRBV7-6 and TRBJ1-5, with D possibly matching TRBD1 (5 bases). CDR3 size: 14 residues. V lost 0 bases to trimming and J lost 6 bases, with 9 bases between them. Germline lookup yields CDR1 SGHVS and CDR2 FNYEAQ. The CDR3 reads CASSLAGGSQPQHF. The CDR3 DNA is TGTGCCAGCAGCTTAGCGGGGGGGTCTCAGCCCCAGCATTTT.

The J gene is TRBJ1-5, the V gene TRBV21-1; the table's D call TRBD1 went unverified against the DNA. TRBV21-1 is a known pseudogene. The CDR3 contains 15 residues. The CDR3 region is CASSKTGRGWQPQHF. Written as DNA, the CDR3 is TGTGCCAGCAGCAAAACAGGGAGAGGGTGGCAGCCCCAGCATTTT.

This chain links TRBV4-1 with TRBJ2-1, with D possibly being TRBD2 (5 bases). The germline V gene encodes CDR1 MGHRA and CDR2 YSYEKL. The CDR3 covers 14 residues. V dropped 6 bases and J dropped 3 bases, with 12 bases sitting between them. The DNA for the CDR3 is TGCGCCAGCAGGCTGGTAGCGTACTACAATGAGCAGTTCTTC. This sequence encodes CASRLVAYYNEQFF.

The V and J genes are TRBV4-1 and TRBJ2-1; no clear D. This CDR3 has 14 residues. Germline V CDR1 and CDR2: MGHRA, YSYEKL. V lost 0 bases and J 6 bases, leaving 9 bases between the germline ends. The CDR3 coding sequence is TGCGCCAGCAGCCAAGATGCCCAGCCCAATGAGCAGTTCTTC. It is translated as CASSQDAQPNEQFF.

This clonotype showed up just once. This chain uses TRBV5-1 with TRBJ2-5, with D unresolved. The J call may be in error: the DNA end matches TRBJ2-7 better. Germline CDR1 reads SGHRS; CDR2 reads YFSETQ. There are 15 residues in the CDR3. The chain's CDR3 is CASSLDIRYSYEQYF. The CDR3 bases are TGCGCCAGCAGCTTGGACATTAGATACTCCTACGAGCAGTACTTC.

The rearrangement joins TRBV4-1 to TRBJ2-7, with TRBD1 matching over 10 bases. There are 16 residues in the CDR3. V lost 2 bases, J lost 3 bases, and 7 bases stayed unmatched. The germline V gene encodes CDR1 MGHRA and CDR2 YSYEKL. CDR3 sequence (DNA): TGCGCCAGCAGCCAATCCGCCGGGACAGGGGTCTACGAGCAGTACTTC. Protein sequence: CASSQSAGTGVYEQYF.

This clonotype was seen a few times. This chain uses TRBV20-1 with TRBJ2-7, with TRBD2 identical over 10 bases. Judging by the DNA end, TRBJ2-5 fits better; the J call may be wrong. The CDR3 runs to 15 residues. CDR1 is DFQATT, CDR2 SNEGSKA, per germline (reference sequence). Here the CDR3 DNA reads TGCAGTGCAGATAAAGCGGGGGGGCCGGGGGAGACCCAGTACTTC. It codes for CSADKAGGPGETQYF.

This clonotype was picked up a small number of times. This chain uses TRBV4-1 with TRBJ1-5, with D perhaps TRBD1 (5 bases). CDR1 and CDR2 from the germline V gene are MGHRA and YSYEKL. The CDR3 is made up of 13 amino acids. Deletions cut 5 bases from V and 7 bases from J, with 12 bases between. The CDR3 protein is CASSVREFQPQHF. The DNA for the CDR3 is TGCGCCAGCAGCGTCAGGGAATTCCAGCCCCAGCATTTT.

V usage is TRBV5-1 and J usage is TRBJ2-1; D is perhaps TRBD1 (6 bases). The J call is doubtful: the DNA matches TRBJ2-7 better. Germline lookup yields CDR1 SGHRS and CDR2 YFSETQ. The CDR3 runs 13 residues. The CDR3 DNA is TGCGCCAGCAGCTTGAACGGGGACAACGAGCAGTACTTC. Translating gives CASSLNGDNEQYF.

The rearrangement uses TRBV10-3 and TRBJ1-1; D unclear. This CDR3 region has 13 residues. Germline CDR1 reads ENHRY; CDR2 reads SYGVKD. The germline V and J ends were trimmed by 2 bases and 2 bases, with 6 bases remaining between them. The CDR3 spells CAISERTNTEAFF. CDR3 DNA: TGTGCCATCAGTGAGCGGACCAACACTGAAGCTTTCTTT.

V gene TRBV5-5 combines with J gene TRBJ2-1, with no clear D. The CDR3 spans 14 residues. Germline assignment: CDR1 SGHKS and CDR2 YYEKEE (reference sequence). The V and J ends lost 4 bases and 7 bases respectively, with 15 bases between them. The CDR3 nucleotides are TGTGCCAGCAGCCCCATTCGGGCAACTAATGAGCAGTTCTTC. Translated: CASSPIRATNEQFF.

This chain uses TRBV20-1 with TRBJ2-1, with 12 bases matching TRBD2. The CDR3 totals 18 residues. The trim removed 3 bases at V and 0 bases at J, leaving 9 bases unmatched. The germline V gene encodes CDR1 DFQATT and CDR2 SNEGSKA (reference sequence). As DNA, the CDR3 is TGCAGTGCTAGGGGGCTAGCGGGAGGGAAAAGCTCCTACAATGAGCAGTTCTTC. Its protein is CSARGLAGGKSSYNEQFF.

CDR3 loop: CASSWGAQGYTF. CDR3 in DNA: TGTGCCAGCAGTTGGGGGGCGCAGGGCTACACCTTC. This sequence joins TRBV12-3 or TRBV12-4 and TRBJ1-2, with a tentative D call TRBD1 (6 bases). There are 12 residues in the CDR3. V lost 4 bases and J lost 8, with 11 bases in between.

The chain uses TRBV20-1 and TRBJ2-5, with 8 bases identical to TRBD2. V gave up 0 bases and J gave up 1 base; unmatched junction bases: 7. The CDR3 is made up of 16 amino acids. Germline CDR1 and CDR2: DFQATT and SNEGSKA (reference sequence). CDR3 sequence reads: CSARDKERGFQETQYF. In DNA, the CDR3 is TGCAGTGCTAGAGATAAGGAGCGGGGGTTCCAAGAGACCCAGTACTTC.

This clonotype was found once. This chain uses TRBV5-6 with TRBJ2-4, with 10 bases lining up with TRBD1. J gave up 13 bases and V 4 bases, and 20 bases lay outside the gene matches. The length of the CDR3 is 17 residues. Germline CDR1 is SGHDT and CDR2 is YYEEEE. The CDR3 nucleotides are TGTGCCAGCAGCCGGCCCCCTCCCGGGACAGGGGTTAGTGAGCAGTACTTC. It translates to CASSRPPPGTGVSEQYF.

The chain links TRBV27 to TRBJ2-7; D remains ambiguous. With 5 bases removed from V and 6 bases from J, the gap between germline ends came to 14 bases. Germline V lookup: CDR1 MNHEY, CDR2 SMNVEV (reference sequence). The CDR3 is made up of 13 amino acids. In nucleotides, the CDR3 is TGTGCCAGCAGTGCTTCCCGTTTAAGCGAGCAGTACTTC. Translating it yields CASSASRLSEQYF.

The chain employs TRBV4-1 and TRBJ2-6; D is possibly TRBD1 (5 bases). Germline V lookup: CDR1 MGHRA, CDR2 YSYEKL. The CDR3 sequence is 17 residues long. Trimming left V 5 bases short and J 1 base short, with 15 bases between. CDR3 loop: CASSIQVSSSGANVLTF. The CDR3 region has the DNA TGCGCCAGCAGCATACAGGTCTCCTCGTCTGGGGCCAACGTCCTGACTTTC.

This clonotype was recorded only once. This chain joins TRBV15 and TRBJ2-1; 7 bases agree with TRBD2. J gave up 4 bases and V 5 bases, and 8 bases lay outside the gene matches. The CDR3 is 15 amino acids. CDR1 and CDR2 from the germline V gene are LNHNV and YYDKDF (reference sequence). The CDR3 region has the DNA TGTGCCACCAGCCAAGGCGGGAGTTCTTACAATGAGCAGTTCTTC. Protein product: CATSQGGSSYNEQFF.

The chain is built from TRBV5-1 and TRBJ2-5, with 11 nucleotides matching TRBD2. V trimming: 1 base; J trimming: 13 bases; junction bases outside the gene matches: 6. This CDR3 comprises 13 residues. Germline assignment: CDR1 SGHRS and CDR2 YFSETQ. CDR3 in DNA: TGCGCCAGCAGCTTGACACTAGCGGGAGTAAGGTACTTC. This translates into CASSLTLAGVRYF.

The V gene is TRBV2, the J gene TRBJ2-7, with a tentative D call TRBD1 (5 bases). The J call is uncertain, as TRBJ2-4 better fits the DNA end. The germline CDR1 and CDR2 sequences are SNHLY and FYNNEI. The CDR3 length is 16 residues. The chain's CDR3 is CASSPGARVAKNIQYF. The DNA for the CDR3 is TGTGCCAGCTCTCCTGGGGCTAGAGTAGCCAAAAACATTCAGTACTTC.